This TCR beta chain was sequenced in a study of Ad26.COV2.S vaccination and SARS-CoV-2 variants. For the study at large: Ad26.COV2.S given intramuscularly, once or twice 56 days apart.

The repertoire was sequenced with immunoSEQ multiplex PCR; TCRdb's copy has only in-frame clones and lacks some. The table records 350,000 to 450,000 clones, approximately 83% of them present only once. Treatment described: roughly 20 received Ad26.COV2.S at low or high dose, single or two shots; roughly five received placebo; per-sample allocation not given. The samples date from day 63 after the first vaccine or placebo injection. A Boston donor was an adult aged 18-55 years. The vaccine antigen was prefusion-stabilized Wuhan SARS-CoV-2 spike. Here the sequenced sample was peripheral blood, taken in a trial of Ad26.COV2.S vaccine versus placebo. This TCR was sampled from a person between 18 and 60 years old who received the Ad26.COV2.S COVID-19 vaccine or a placebo.

The CDR3: CASSPGLAGVVEQFF. The DNA for the CDR3 is TGTGCCAGCAGTCCCGGACTAGCGGGAGTTGTTGAGCAGTTCTTC. V usage is TRBV7-2 and J usage is TRBJ2-1, with TRBD2 identical over 13 bases. Germline values: CDR1 SGHTA, CDR2 FQGNSA. This CDR3 is 15 amino acids long. J was trimmed by 9 bases and V by 6 bases; bases with no gene match: 8.